This T cell receptor (beta chain) was captured in a study of cytomegalovirus exposure and HLA in healthy donors. Germline V gene data show CDR1 as SNHLY and CDR2 as FYNNEI. The CDR3 contains 11 residues. The V gene lost 5 bases and the J gene lost 4 bases, with 6 bases spanning the gap. Study observations and caveats: Highest at DRB1 and lowest at HLA-C, TCR association rates differed among HLA loci in a later analysis. A few CMV-associated chains were confirmed in vitro to be specific for CMV antigens. Data from an earlier analysis indicated that most TCR beta V segments were productive either about 90% or about 30% of the time. Evidence from a later analysis indicated that most CMV-associated TCR beta chains looked HLA-restricted.

In the case of this clone: Its antigen is not known.

The primer mix had 60 Vbeta and 13 Jbeta primers. Sequencing was performed with immunoSEQ multiplex PCR; in TCRdb, only in-frame clones are kept and a portion is missing. Of around 250,000 clones in the sample, around 80% are singletons; the top ten hold less than 8.5%. Sequencing was carried out using PBMCs. The chain combines TRBV2 with TRBJ2-7; D uncertain. The receptor was derived from a woman aged 60-75 years in good health and CMV-seropositive. The CDR3 is CASSFRYEQYF. In DNA, the CDR3 is TGTGCCAGCAGTTTCCGGTACGAGCAGTACTTC.